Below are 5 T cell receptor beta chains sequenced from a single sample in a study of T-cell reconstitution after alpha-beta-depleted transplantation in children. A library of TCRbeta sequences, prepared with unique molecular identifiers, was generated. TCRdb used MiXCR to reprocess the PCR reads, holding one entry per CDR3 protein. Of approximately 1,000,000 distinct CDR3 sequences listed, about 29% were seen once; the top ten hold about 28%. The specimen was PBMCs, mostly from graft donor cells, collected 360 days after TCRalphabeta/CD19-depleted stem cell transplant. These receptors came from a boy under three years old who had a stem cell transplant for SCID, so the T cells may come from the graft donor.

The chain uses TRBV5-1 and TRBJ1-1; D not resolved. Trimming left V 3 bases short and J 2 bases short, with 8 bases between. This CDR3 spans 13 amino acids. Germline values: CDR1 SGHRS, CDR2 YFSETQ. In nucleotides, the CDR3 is TGCGCCAGCAGCTGGGTACATAACACTGAAGCTTTCTTT. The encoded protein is CASSWVHNTEAFF. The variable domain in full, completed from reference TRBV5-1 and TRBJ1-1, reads KAGVTQTPRYLIKTRGQQVTLSCSPISGHRSVSWYQQTPGQGLQFLFEYFSETQRNKGNFPGRFSGRQFSNSRSEMNVSTLELGDSALYLCASSWVHNTEAFFGQGTRLTVV.

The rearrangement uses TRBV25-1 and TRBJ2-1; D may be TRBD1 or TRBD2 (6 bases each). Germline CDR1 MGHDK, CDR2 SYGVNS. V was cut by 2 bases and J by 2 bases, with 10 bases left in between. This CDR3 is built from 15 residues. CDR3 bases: TGTGCCAGCAGTGAAGTGGGGGGCCCCTACAATGAGCAGTTCTTC. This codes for CASSEVGGPYNEQFF.

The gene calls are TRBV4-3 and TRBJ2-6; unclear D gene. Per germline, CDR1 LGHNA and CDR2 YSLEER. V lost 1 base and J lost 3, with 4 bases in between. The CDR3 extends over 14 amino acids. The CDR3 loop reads CASSQVLGANVLTF. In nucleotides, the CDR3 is TGCGCCAGCAGCCAAGTACTTGGGGCCAACGTCCTGACTTTC.

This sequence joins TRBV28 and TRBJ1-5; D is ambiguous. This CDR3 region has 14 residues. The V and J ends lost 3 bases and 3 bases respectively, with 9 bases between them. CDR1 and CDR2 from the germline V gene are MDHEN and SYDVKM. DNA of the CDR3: TGTGCCAGCAGTTTGCGGGCCGCCAATCAGCCCCAGCATTTT. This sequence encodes CASSLRAANQPQHF.

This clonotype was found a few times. In nucleotides, the CDR3 is TGTGCCAGCAGTAGACAGGGGTCCCTCTACGAGCAGTACTTC. It yields the protein CASSRQGSLYEQYF. The J gene is TRBJ2-7, the V gene TRBV6-1, with 8 bases identical to TRBD1. Germline trimming cut 5 bases from V and 3 bases from J; bases unmatched to any gene: 6. Germline values: CDR1 MNHNS, CDR2 SASEGT. The CDR3 has 14 residues.